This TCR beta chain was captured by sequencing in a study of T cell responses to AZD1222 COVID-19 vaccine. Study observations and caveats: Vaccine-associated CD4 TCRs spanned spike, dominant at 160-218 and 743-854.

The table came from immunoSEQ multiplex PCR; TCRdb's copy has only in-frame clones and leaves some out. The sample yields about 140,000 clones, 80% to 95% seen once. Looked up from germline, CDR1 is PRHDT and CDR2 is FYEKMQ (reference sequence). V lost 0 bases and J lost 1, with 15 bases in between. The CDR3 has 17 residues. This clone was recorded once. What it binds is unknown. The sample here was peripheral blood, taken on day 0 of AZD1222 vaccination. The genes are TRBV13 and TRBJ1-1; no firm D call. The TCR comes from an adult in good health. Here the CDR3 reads CASSLGAENPPNTEAFF. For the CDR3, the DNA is TGTGCCAGCAGCTTAGGGGCTGAGAACCCCCCGAACACTGAAGCTTTCTTT.